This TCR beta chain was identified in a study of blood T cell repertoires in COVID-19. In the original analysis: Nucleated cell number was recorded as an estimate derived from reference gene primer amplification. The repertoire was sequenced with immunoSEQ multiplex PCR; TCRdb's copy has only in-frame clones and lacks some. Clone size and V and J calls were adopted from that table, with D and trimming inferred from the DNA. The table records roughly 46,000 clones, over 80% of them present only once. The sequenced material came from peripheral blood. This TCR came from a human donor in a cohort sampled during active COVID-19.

This CDR3 is CASSLGRADGETQYF. CDR3 DNA sequence: TGTGCCAGCAGTTTAGGGCGGGCGGATGGGGAGACCCAGTACTTC. V and J are TRBV27 and TRBJ2-5; D is perhaps TRBD2 (5 bases). CDR1 MNHEY and CDR2 SMNVEV come from the germline V gene (reference sequence). The CDR3 covers 15 residues. The germline V and J ends were trimmed by 2 bases and 5 bases, with 15 bases remaining between them.